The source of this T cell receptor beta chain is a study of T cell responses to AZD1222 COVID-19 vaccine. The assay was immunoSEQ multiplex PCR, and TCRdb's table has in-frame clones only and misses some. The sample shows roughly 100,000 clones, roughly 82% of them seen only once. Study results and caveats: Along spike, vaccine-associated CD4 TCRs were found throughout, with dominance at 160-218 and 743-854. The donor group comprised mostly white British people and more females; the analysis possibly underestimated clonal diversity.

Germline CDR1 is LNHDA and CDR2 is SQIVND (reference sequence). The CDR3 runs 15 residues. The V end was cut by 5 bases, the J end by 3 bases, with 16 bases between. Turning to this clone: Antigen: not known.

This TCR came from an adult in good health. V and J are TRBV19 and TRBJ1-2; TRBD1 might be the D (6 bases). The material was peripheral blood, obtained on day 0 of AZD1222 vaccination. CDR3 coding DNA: TGTGCCAGTAGTCCTACCTGGGACAACCACTATGGCTACACCTTC. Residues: CASSPTWDNHYGYTF. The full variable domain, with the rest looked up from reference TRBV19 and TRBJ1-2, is DGGITQSPKYLFRKEGQNVTLSCEQNLNHDAMYWYRQDPGQGLRLIYYSQIVNDFQKGDIAEGYSVSREKKESFPLTVTSAQKNPTAFYLCASSPTWDNHYGYTFGSGTRLTVV.